This TCR beta chain emerged from a study of blood T cell repertoires in COVID-19. Overall study: Samples came from the United States, Italy and Spain, spanning acute and convalescent COVID-19.

The CDR3 is 15 amino acids. Looked up from germline, CDR1 is SGDLS and CDR2 is YYNGEE. V gave up 0 bases and J gave up 9 bases; unmatched junction bases: 6. Membership in each cohort depended on participant-reported clinical history. Each exposed participant met a COVID-19 case in the 2 weeks preceding study entry. Original methodology: Reference gene primers were amplified, and this amplification served to estimate nucleated cell counts. Clones were read by immunoSEQ multiplex PCR, and TCRdb kept only the in-frame ones, dropping some. The V and J calls and clone size are taken from that table; D and trimming were inferred from the DNA. Of hundreds of thousands of clones listed, approximately 81% are singletons.

The chain is built from TRBV9 and TRBJ1-6, with 7 bases fitting TRBD1. The sequence was collected from a woman aged 25-40 years who had been exposed to COVID-19. The sequencing input was PBMCs or T cells enriched from blood (not recorded which). CDR3 nucleotide sequence: TGTGCCAGCAGCGTAGGTGGCAGGGGGAGTTCACCCCTCCACTTT. Its translation: CASSVGGRGSSPLHF.